This T cell receptor beta chain was identified during a study of blood T cells in healthy people across ages. The second PCR ran about 6 to 12 cycles with a sample-barcoded 5' primer and J-beta primers. TCRdb redid the calling of the 5' RACE reads with MiXCR, one entry per CDR3 protein. The table records over 500,000 distinct CDR3 sequences, over 25% of them present only once. This CDR3 spans 11 amino acids. Trimming left V 4 bases short and J 2 bases short, with 6 bases between. CDR1 is SQVTM, CDR2 ANQGSEA, per germline. This sample also belongs to another study, concerning T cells of mothers and their children. That source adds: A slight, non-significant increase in overlap was found for related mother-child pairs relative to unrelated pairs.

The rearrangement links TRBV29-1 to TRBJ2-7; D remains ambiguous. Source material: blood. This clonotype was sampled from a boy aged 2 to 9 in good health. The CDR3 nucleotides read TGCAGCGTTGCCGAGACCTACGAGCAGTACTTC. The encoded protein is CSVAETYEQYF.